Each of the 14 T cell receptor beta chains below was sequenced from the same sample in a study of CD8 T cells in Susac syndrome. After extraction with the RNeasy kit, 0.5 to 1 ug of the RNA was reverse transcribed using random hexamers. TCRdb re-derived calls from the immunoSEQ multiplex PCR reads in MiXCR, one entry per CDR3 protein. The data show 100,000 to 150,000 distinct CDR3 sequences, with roughly 96% seen just once and around 0.12% held by the top ten. What was sequenced was CD4+ T cells from PBMCs. The receptor source for this set is a human donor in good health.

This sequence joins TRBV3-1 and TRBJ2-4; tentative D call: TRBD1 (6 bases). In germline, CDR1 is LGHDT, CDR2 YNNKEL (reference sequence). Trimming left V 2 bases short and J 6 bases short, with 17 bases between. The CDR3 sequence is 16 residues long. The CDR3 protein is CASSQQQPRGTNIQYF. The CDR3 DNA reads TGTGCCAGCAGCCAACAGCAGCCCAGGGGCACAAACATTCAGTACTTC.

The chain recombines TRBV7-2 with TRBJ2-1, with 9 bases identical to TRBD2. CDR3 length: 17 amino acids. V lost 0 bases to trimming and J lost 8 bases; unmatched junction nucleotides: 11. Germline lookup yields CDR1 SGHTA and CDR2 FQGNSA. The CDR3 region is CASSLAQIAGDSYEQFF. CDR3 nucleotides: TGTGCCAGCAGCTTAGCACAGATAGCGGGAGATAGCTATGAGCAGTTCTTC.

V and J are TRBV12-3 or TRBV12-4 and TRBJ2-1; D unresolved. CDR3 length equals 13 residues. The V gene lost 3 bases and the J gene lost 8 bases, with 11 bases spanning the gap. CDR3 in amino acids: CASSLSEKHEQFF. The DNA for the CDR3 is TGTGCCAGCAGTTTGAGTGAAAAGCATGAGCAGTTCTTC.

This clonotype was seen once. The V and J genes are TRBV23-1 and TRBJ2-2, with D possibly TRBD2 on 5 matching bases. TRBV23-1 is placed among ORFs of uncertain function. The CDR3 length is 15 residues. The V end lost 6 bases, the J end lost 7 bases, and 18 bases lay between the germline ends. The CDR3 DNA follows: TGCGCCAGCAGCCCTATGCCGGAGGAAGTCGGGGAGCTGTTTTTT. Protein product: CASSPMPEEVGELFF.

The chain carries TRBV10-2 and TRBJ2-7; 8 bases fit TRBD1. The CDR3 is 14 amino acids. Germline CDR1 and CDR2: WSHSY and SAAADI. With 4 bases clipped from V and 4 bases from J, the junction kept 6 bases outside the gene matches. The CDR3 DNA reads as TGCGCCAGCAGTGGCGCCCAGGGGGCTTACGAGCAGTACTTC. Its translation: CASSGAQGAYEQYF.

A single count supports this clonotype. The V call is TRBV19, the J call TRBJ1-2; TRBD1 matches 7 bases. V gave up 3 bases and J gave up 12 bases; unmatched junction bases: 13. The CDR3 has 14 residues. Germline CDR1 LNHDA, CDR2 SQIVND (reference sequence). CDR3 DNA sequence: TGTGCCAGTAGTATCGCGGAATGGACAGGCGCTGACACCTTC. This gives the protein CASSIAEWTGADTF.

This chain joins TRBV7-2 and TRBJ2-7; TRBD1 matches 7 bases. Germline V gives CDR1 SGHTA, CDR2 FQGNSA. This CDR3 has 15 amino acids. V lost 8 bases, J lost 3 bases, and 13 bases stayed unmatched. The CDR3 DNA sequence: TGTGCCAGCGCCCCACAGGGGTCCCTTGTCTACGAGCAGTACTTC. Translating it yields CASAPQGSLVYEQYF.

The chain combines TRBV18 with TRBJ1-4; D may be TRBD1 (6 bases). Germline V gene sequence: CDR1 KGHSH, CDR2 LQKENI. Trimming removed 3 bases at V and 2 bases at J, with 7 bases between. CDR3 length equals 14 residues. The CDR3 spells CASSPQGTNEKLFF. The CDR3 nucleotides are TGTGCCAGCTCACCGCAGGGGACTAATGAAAAACTGTTTTTT. Together with reference TRBV18 and TRBJ1-4, the CDR3 gives the full variable domain: NAGVMQNPRHLVRRRGQEARLRCSPMKGHSHVYWYRQLPEEGLKFMVYLQKENIIDESGMPKERFSAEFPKEGPSILRIQQVVRGDSAAYFCASSPQGTNEKLFFGSGTQLSVL.

V usage is TRBV2 and J usage is TRBJ2-2, with D maybe TRBD2 (5 bases). V lost 6 bases, J lost 7 bases, and 9 bases lay in between. CDR1 and CDR2 (germline): SNHLY, FYNNEI. This CDR3 spans 12 amino acids. CDR3 DNA: TGTGCCAGCAGGAGGGCTCTCGGGGAGCTGTTTTTT. This codes for CASRRALGELFF.

The gene calls are TRBV29-1 and TRBJ1-1; a possible D gene is TRBD1 (5 bases). The CDR3 covers 13 residues. The germline gives CDR1 SQVTM, CDR2 ANQGSEA. Between the trimmed V and J ends, which lost 4 bases and 4 bases, there was a span of 13 bases. CDR3 nucleotide sequence: TGCAGCGTTGGGGACTTAGCAGGCACTGAAGCTTTCTTT. Its translation: CSVGDLAGTEAFF.

This chain links TRBV20-1 with TRBJ2-7, with 8 bases identical to TRBD1. Germline assignment: CDR1 DFQATT and CDR2 SNEGSKA (reference sequence). CDR3 length: 14 amino acids. The V segment lost 6 bases and the J segment 2 bases; nucleotides outside the gene matches: 9. In DNA, the CDR3 is TGCAGTGCCACTGACAGGGGTTTCGCCTACGAGCAGTACTTC. It yields the protein CSATDRGFAYEQYF.

This clonotype was found once. The rearrangement joins TRBV3-1 to TRBJ2-7; 7 nucleotides agree with TRBD2. The CDR3 runs 15 residues. The V gene end was trimmed by 0 bases and the J gene end by 2 bases; junction bases not matched to a gene: 4. The V gene's germline CDR1 is LGHDT and CDR2 YNNKEL (reference sequence). As DNA, the CDR3 is TGTGCCAGCAGCCAAGAGCCGGGACTAACCTACGAGCAGTACTTC. It translates to CASSQEPGLTYEQYF.

Written as DNA, the CDR3 is TGTGCCAGCAGCTGGGGGGGACTAGCGGGAGGGAACTACGAGCAGTACTTC. Its translation is CASSWGGLAGGNYEQYF. This chain uses TRBV7-2 with TRBJ2-7; 16 bases fit TRBD2. V was pared by 4 bases and J by 3 bases, with 6 bases of the junction left unmatched. The CDR3 length is 17 residues. From germline, CDR1 is SGHTA and CDR2 FQGNSA.

This chain connects TRBV3-1 to TRBJ2-5, with D perhaps matching TRBD1 (5 bases). Germline V gives CDR1 LGHDT, CDR2 YNNKEL (reference sequence). This CDR3 has 14 amino acids. Trimming shortened V by 1 base and J by 1 base, and 7 bases separated the two germline ends. CDR3 sequence (DNA): TGTGCCAGCAGCCAAGCGACAGTCCAAGAGACCCAGTACTTC. This sequence encodes CASSQATVQETQYF.